The clone carrying this TCR beta chain was seen ten or more times. Its target is unknown. This CDR3 has 14 amino acids. Germline V gene sequence: CDR1 SEHNR, CDR2 FQNEAQ (reference sequence). Between the trimmed V and J ends, which lost 2 bases and 4 bases, there was a span of 11 bases. TCRdb re-called the 5' RACE reads through MiXCR, storing one row per CDR3 protein. In the table there are roughly 490,000 distinct CDR3 sequences, about 5.7% of which are singletons. The source of the sample is a study of CD8 T cells in ankylosing spondylitis. Study findings and constraints: Reports say disease-linked clones showed up significantly more in matched ankylosing spondylitis synovial fluid. A motif in TCR beta, a set of about eight highly homologous variants, appeared characteristic of ankylosing spondylitis blood.

The chain has TRBV7-9 and TRBJ1-2; weak D call: TRBD1 (6 bases). The clonotype originates from a male donor with ankylosing spondylitis. Sequencing was performed on blood, either unsorted or a sorted T cell fraction (not recorded which). CDR3 residues: CASSLQQGPYGYTF. The DNA for the CDR3 is TGTGCCAGCAGCTTACAACAGGGCCCCTATGGCTACACCTTC.